The 7 T cell receptor beta chains reported below all come from one sample, sequenced in a study of cytomegalovirus exposure and HLA in healthy donors. TCRdb's copy holds only in-frame clones and misses some; the assay was immunoSEQ multiplex PCR. The sample records approximately 270,000 clones, approximately 84% being singletons. Input material: PBMCs. The receptor source for this set is a man aged 18 to 29 in good health and CMV-seropositive.

The chain joins TRBV9 to TRBJ2-7, with 12 positions matching TRBD2. CDR1 is SGDLS, CDR2 YYNGEE, per germline. There are 15 residues in the CDR3. Unmatched junction bases numbered 9, after V lost 4 bases and J lost 7 bases. The CDR3 protein is CASSQRLAGVEEQYF. In DNA form, the CDR3 reads TGTGCCAGCAGCCAAAGACTAGCGGGAGTGGAGGAGCAGTACTTC.

The chain recombines TRBV28 with TRBJ1-2, with unresolved D. Germline loops: CDR1 MDHEN, CDR2 SYDVKM. The V gene lost 7 bases and the J gene lost 3 bases, with 12 bases spanning the gap. The CDR3 runs to 13 residues. CDR3 coding DNA: TGTGCCAGCAACCAACCCAGTGACTATGGCTACACCTTC. Its protein product is CASNQPSDYGYTF.

V usage is TRBV27 and J usage is TRBJ1-1; possibly TRBD1 for D (5 bases). V dropped 2 bases and J dropped 4 bases, with 8 bases sitting between them. Germline V CDR1 and CDR2: MNHEY, SMNVEV (reference sequence). The CDR3 runs 13 residues. The CDR3 region has the DNA TGTGCCAGCAGTTTAGCTGGGGGCACTGAAGCTTTCTTT. This codes for CASSLAGGTEAFF.

The chain has TRBV18 and TRBJ2-1, with a weak D call TRBD2 (5 bases). V was trimmed by 3 bases and J by 2 bases, leaving 20 bases between them. The length of the CDR3 is 18 residues. Germline V gene lookup returns CDR1 KGHSH and CDR2 LQKENI. CDR3 nucleotides: TGTGCCAGCTCACCGGGAAGCGGAGTACACCGTCCCTACAATGAGCAGTTCTTC. The encoded protein is CASSPGSGVHRPYNEQFF.

This rearrangement joins TRBV29-1 to TRBJ1-2; D unclear. Germline V gene sequence: CDR1 SQVTM, CDR2 ANQGSEA. V lost 8 bases and J 5 bases, leaving 18 bases between the germline ends. CDR3 length: 13 residues. In DNA, the CDR3 is TGCAGCATACGGGGAGCGGCACTTTATGGCTACACCTTC. Translated, it gives CSIRGAALYGYTF.

The chain has TRBV6-5 and TRBJ2-1; D might be TRBD2 (5 bases). The germline V gene has CDR1 MNHEY and CDR2 SVGAGI. The CDR3 is 15 residues long. The V end lost 2 bases, the J end lost 3 bases, and 11 bases lay between the germline ends. Written as DNA, the CDR3 is TGTGCCAGCAGTTACGTAGCAAGCGGCTACAATGAGCAGTTCTTC. It translates to CASSYVASGYNEQFF.

The chain recombines TRBV5-1 with TRBJ2-2; 9 bases are a match to TRBD2. From germline, CDR1 is SGHRS and CDR2 YFSETQ. CDR3 length: 16 residues. Trimming removed 1 base from V and 4 bases from J; junction bases left unmatched: 5. This CDR3 is CASSLNAGGITGELFF. The CDR3 DNA reads as TGCGCCAGCAGCTTGAATGCGGGAGGGATCACCGGGGAGCTGTTTTTT.